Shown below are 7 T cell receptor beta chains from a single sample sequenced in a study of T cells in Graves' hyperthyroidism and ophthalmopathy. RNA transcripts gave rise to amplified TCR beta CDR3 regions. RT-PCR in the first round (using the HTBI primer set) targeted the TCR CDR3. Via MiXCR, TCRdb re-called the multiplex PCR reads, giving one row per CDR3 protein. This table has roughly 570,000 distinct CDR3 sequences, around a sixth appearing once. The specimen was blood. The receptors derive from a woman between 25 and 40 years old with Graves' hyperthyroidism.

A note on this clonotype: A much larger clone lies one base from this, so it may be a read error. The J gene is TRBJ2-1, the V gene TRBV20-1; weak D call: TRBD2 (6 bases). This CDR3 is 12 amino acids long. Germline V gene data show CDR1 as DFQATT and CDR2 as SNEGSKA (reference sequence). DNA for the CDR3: TGCAGTGCGGACCGGGACTCCAATAAGCAGTTCTTC. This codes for CSADRDSNKQFF.

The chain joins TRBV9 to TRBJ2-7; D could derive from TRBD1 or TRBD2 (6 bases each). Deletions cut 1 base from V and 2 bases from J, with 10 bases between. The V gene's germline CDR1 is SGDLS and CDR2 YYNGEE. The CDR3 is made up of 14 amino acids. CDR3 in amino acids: CASSVNGGPYEQYF. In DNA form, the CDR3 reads TGTGCCAGCAGCGTAAACGGGGGCCCCTACGAGCAGTACTTC.

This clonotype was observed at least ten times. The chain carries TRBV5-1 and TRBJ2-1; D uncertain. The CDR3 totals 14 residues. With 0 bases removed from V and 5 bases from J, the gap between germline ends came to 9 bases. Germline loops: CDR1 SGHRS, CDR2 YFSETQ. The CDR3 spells CASSLDPHNNEQFF. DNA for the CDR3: TGCGCCAGCAGCTTGGATCCCCACAACAATGAGCAGTTCTTC.

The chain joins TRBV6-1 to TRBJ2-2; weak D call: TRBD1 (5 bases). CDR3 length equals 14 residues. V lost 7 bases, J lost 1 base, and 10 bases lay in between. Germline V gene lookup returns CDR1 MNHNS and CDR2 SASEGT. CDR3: CASNEQENTGELFF. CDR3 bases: TGTGCCAGCAACGAACAGGAGAACACCGGGGAGCTGTTTTTT.

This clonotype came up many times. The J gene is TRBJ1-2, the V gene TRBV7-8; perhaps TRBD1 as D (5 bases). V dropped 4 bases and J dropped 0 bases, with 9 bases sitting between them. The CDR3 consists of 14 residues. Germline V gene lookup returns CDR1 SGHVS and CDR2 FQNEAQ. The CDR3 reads CASSWGTANYGYTF. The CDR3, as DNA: TGTGCCAGCAGCTGGGGGACGGCTAACTATGGCTACACCTTC.

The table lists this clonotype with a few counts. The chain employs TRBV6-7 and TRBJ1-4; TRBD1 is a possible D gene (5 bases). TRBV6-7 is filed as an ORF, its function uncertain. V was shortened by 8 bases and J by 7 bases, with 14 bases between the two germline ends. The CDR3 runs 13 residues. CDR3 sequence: CASRRGFGEKLFF. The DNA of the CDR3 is TGTGCCAGCCGTCGGGGGTTTGGTGAAAAACTGTTTTTT.

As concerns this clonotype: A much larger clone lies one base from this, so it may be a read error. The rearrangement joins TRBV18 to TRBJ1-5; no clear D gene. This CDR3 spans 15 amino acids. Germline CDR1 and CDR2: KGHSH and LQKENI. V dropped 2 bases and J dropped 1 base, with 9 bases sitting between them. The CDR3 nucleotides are TGTGCCAGCTCACCAACCAGCGGCAGCAATCAGCCCCAGCATTTT. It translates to CASSPTSGSNQPQHF.